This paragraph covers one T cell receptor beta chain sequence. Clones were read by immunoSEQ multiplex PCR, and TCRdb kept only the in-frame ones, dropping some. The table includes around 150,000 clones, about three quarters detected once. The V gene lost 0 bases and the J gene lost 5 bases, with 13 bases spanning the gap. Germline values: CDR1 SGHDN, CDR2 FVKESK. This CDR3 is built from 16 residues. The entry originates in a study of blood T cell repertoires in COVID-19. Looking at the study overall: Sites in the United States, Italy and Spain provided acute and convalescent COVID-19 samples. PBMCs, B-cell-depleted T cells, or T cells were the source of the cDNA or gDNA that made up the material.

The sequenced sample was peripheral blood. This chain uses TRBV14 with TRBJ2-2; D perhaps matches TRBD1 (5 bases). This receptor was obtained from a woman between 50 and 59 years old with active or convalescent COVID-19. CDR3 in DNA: TGTGCCAGCAGCCAAGATTGGGGCCGGATAACCGGGGAGCTGTTTTTT. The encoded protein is CASSQDWGRITGELFF.